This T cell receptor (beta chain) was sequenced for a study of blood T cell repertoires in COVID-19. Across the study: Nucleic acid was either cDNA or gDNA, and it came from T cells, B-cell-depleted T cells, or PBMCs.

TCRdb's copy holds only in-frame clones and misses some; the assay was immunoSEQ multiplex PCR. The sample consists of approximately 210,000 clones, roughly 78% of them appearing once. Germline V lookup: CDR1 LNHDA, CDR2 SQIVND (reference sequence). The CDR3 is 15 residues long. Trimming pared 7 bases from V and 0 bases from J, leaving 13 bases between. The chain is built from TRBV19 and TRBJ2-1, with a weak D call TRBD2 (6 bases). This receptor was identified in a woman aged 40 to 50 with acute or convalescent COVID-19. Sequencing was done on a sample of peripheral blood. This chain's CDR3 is CASKAAGHSYNEQFF. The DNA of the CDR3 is TGTGCCAGTAAAGCAGCGGGCCACTCCTACAATGAGCAGTTCTTC.